This TCR beta chain was identified in a study of CD8 T cells in ankylosing spondylitis. Overall study results and limits: Ankylosing spondylitis blood appeared to carry a characteristic TCR beta motif of roughly 8 highly homologous variants.

Germline CDR1 reads MRHNA; CDR2 reads SNTAGT. This CDR3 has 13 amino acids. Trimming took 0 bases from V and 11 from J, leaving 14 bases between them. TCRdb used MiXCR to reprocess the 5' RACE reads, holding one entry per CDR3 protein. The data hold fewer than 250,000 distinct CDR3 sequences, with roughly a third observed a single time. Many counts were recorded for this clonotype. The antigen is unknown. The chain combines TRBV6-4 with TRBJ2-7; possibly TRBD1 for D (5 bases). This TCR was recovered from a male donor with ankylosing spondylitis or in good health (not recorded which). The source material was blood, either unsorted or a sorted T cell fraction (not recorded which). The CDR3 DNA follows: TGTGCCAGCAGTGACTCGGGCGAGACAGACAAGTACTTC. It codes for CASSDSGETDKYF.